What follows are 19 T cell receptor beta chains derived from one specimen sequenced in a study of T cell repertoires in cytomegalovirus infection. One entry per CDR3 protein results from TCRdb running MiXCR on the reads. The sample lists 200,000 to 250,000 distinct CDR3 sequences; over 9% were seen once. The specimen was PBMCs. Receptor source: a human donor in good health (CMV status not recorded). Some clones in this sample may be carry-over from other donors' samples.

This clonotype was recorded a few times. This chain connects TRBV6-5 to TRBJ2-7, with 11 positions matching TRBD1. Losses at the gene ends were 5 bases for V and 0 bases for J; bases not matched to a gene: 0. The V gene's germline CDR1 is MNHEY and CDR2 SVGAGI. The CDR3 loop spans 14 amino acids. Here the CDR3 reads CASSGQGASYEQYF. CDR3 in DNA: TGTGCCAGCAGTGGACAGGGGGCCTCCTACGAGCAGTACTTC.

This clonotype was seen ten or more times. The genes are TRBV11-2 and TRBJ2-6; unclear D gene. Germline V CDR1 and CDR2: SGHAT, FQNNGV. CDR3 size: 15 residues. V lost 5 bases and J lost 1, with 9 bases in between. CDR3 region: CASSPSGSGANVLTF. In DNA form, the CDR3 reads TGTGCCAGCAGCCCCTCGGGTTCTGGGGCCAACGTCCTGACTTTC.

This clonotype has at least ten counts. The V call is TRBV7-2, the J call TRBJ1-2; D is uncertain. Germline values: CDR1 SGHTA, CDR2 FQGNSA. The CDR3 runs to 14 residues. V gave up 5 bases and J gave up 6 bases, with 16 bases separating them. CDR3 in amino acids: CASSGASPRDGYTF. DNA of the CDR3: TGTGCCAGCAGCGGCGCAAGTCCTCGGGATGGCTACACCTTC. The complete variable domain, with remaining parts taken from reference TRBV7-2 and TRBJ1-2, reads GAGVSQSPSNKVTEKGKDVELRCDPISGHTALYWYRQSLGQGLEFLIYFQGNSAPDKSGLPSDRFSAERTGGSVSTLTIQRTQQEDSAVYLCASSGASPRDGYTFGSGTRLTVV.

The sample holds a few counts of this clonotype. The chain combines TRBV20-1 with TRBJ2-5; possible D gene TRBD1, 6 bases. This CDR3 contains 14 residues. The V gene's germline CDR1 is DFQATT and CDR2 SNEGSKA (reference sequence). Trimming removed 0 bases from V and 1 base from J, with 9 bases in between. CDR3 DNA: TGCAGTGCTAGAGACTACAGGGTCCAAGAGACCCAGTACTTC. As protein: CSARDYRVQETQYF.

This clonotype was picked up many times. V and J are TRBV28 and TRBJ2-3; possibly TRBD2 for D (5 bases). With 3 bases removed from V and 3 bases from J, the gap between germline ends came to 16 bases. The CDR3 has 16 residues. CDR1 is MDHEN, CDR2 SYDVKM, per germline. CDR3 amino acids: CASSLIRGWETDTQYF. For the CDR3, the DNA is TGTGCCAGCAGTTTGATTCGAGGGTGGGAGACAGATACGCAGTATTTT. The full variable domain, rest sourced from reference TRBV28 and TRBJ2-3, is DVKVTQSSRYLVKRTGEKVFLECVQDMDHENMFWYRQDPGLGLRLIYFSYDVKMKEKGDIPEGYSVSREKKERFSLILESASTNQTSMYLCASSLIRGWETDTQYFGPGTRLTVL.

The CDR3 nucleotides are TGCAGTGCTACAAAAATTCAGGGGCTCACTGAAGCTTTCTTT. It specifies CSATKIQGLTEAFF. V is TRBV20-1 and J is TRBJ1-1; D may be TRBD1 (6 bases). The CDR3 totals 14 residues. Trimming removed 4 bases from V and 4 bases from J, with 16 bases in between. In germline, CDR1 is DFQATT, CDR2 SNEGSKA (reference sequence).

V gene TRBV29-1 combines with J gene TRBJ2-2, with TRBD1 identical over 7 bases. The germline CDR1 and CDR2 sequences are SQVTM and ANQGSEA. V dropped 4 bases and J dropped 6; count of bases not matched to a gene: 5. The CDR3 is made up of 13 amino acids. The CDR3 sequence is CSVARQGAGELFF. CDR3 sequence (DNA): TGCAGCGTTGCGCGGCAGGGGGCCGGGGAGCTGTTTTTT.

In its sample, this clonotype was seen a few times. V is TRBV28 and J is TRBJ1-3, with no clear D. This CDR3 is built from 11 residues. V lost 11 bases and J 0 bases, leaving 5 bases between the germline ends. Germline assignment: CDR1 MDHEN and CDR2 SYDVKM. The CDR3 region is CAGHSGNTIYF. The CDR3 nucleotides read TGTGCCGGCCACTCTGGAAACACCATATATTTT.

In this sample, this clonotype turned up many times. CDR3 in amino acids: CASSFHRSGEQFF. The CDR3 nucleotides read TGTGCCAGCAGTTTTCACCGAAGCGGGGAGCAGTTCTTC. The rearrangement links TRBV27 to TRBJ2-1, with D maybe TRBD2 (6 bases). Trimming took 3 bases from V and 10 from J, leaving 13 bases between them. The CDR3 has 13 residues. From germline, CDR1 is MNHEY and CDR2 SMNVEV (reference sequence).

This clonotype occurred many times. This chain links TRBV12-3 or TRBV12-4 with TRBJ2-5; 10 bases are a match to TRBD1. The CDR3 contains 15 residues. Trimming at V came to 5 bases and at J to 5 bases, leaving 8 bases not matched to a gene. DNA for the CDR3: TGTGCCAGCAGTGCTCGACAGGGGGCTACGGAGACCCAGTACTTC. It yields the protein CASSARQGATETQYF.

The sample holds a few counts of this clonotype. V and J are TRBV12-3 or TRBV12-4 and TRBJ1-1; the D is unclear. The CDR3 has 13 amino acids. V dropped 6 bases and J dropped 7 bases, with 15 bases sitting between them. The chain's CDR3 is CASRGRRRIEAFF. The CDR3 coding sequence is TGTGCCAGCAGAGGACGACGGAGGATTGAAGCTTTCTTT.

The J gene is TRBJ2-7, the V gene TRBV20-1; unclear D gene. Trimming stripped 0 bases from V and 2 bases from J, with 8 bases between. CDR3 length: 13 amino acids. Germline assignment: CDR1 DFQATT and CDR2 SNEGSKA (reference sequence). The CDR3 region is CSAREGRTYEQYF. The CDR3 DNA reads TGCAGTGCTAGAGAGGGAAGGACCTACGAGCAGTACTTC.

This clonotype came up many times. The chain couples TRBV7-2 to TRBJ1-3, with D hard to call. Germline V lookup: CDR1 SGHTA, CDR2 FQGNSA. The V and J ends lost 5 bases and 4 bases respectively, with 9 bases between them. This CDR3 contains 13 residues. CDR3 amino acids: CASSQSTGNTIYF. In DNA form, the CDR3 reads TGTGCCAGCAGCCAATCAACAGGAAACACCATATATTTT.

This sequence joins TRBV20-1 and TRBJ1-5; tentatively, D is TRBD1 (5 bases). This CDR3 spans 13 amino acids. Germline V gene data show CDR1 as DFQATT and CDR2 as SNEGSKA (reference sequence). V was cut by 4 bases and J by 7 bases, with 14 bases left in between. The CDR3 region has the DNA TGCAGTGCTACCCCAGGGTCAGGGCAGCCCCAGCATTTT. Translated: CSATPGSGQPQHF.

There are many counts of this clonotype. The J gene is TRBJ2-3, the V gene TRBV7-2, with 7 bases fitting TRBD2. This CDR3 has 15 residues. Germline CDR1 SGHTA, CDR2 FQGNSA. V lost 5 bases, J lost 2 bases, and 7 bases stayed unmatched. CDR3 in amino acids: CASSPAGVSTDTQYF. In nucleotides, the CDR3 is TGTGCCAGCAGCCCCGCGGGGGTGTCCACAGATACGCAGTATTTT.

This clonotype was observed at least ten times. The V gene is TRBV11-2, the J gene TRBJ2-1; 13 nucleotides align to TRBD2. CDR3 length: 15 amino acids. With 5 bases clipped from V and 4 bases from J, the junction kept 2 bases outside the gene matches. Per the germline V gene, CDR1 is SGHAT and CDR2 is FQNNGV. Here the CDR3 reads CASSPLAGGYNEQFF. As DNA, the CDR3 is TGTGCCAGCAGCCCACTAGCGGGAGGGTACAATGAGCAGTTCTTC.

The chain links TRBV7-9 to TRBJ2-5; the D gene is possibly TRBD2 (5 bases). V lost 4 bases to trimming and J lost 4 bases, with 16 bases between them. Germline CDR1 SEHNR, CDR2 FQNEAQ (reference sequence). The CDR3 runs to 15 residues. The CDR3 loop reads CASSSFRTARETQYF. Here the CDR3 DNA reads TGTGCCAGCAGCTCATTCAGGACTGCGAGAGAGACCCAGTACTTC.

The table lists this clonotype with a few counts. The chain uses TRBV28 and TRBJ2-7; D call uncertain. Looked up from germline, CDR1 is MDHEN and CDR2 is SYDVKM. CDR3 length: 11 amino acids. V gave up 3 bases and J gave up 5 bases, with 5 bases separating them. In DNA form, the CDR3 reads TGTGCCAGCAGTTTCATCGACGAGCAGTACTTC. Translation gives CASSFIDEQYF.

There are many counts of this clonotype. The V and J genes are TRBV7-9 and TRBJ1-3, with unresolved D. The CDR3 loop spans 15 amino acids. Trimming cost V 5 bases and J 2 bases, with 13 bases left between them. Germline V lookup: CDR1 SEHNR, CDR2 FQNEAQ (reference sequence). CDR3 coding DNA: TGTGCCAGCAGCCTTGGAGGGCTTACTGGAAACACCATATATTTT. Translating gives CASSLGGLTGNTIYF.